The next 11 T cell receptor beta chains were all read from a single sample in a study of T cells in Graves' hyperthyroidism and ophthalmopathy. Researchers amplified the TCR beta CDR3 regions from RNA transcripts. In the first-round RT-PCR of the TCR CDR3, the HTBI primer set was used. TCRdb processed the multiplex PCR reads anew with MiXCR; each CDR3 protein has one entry. The sample holds roughly 250,000 distinct CDR3 sequences, approximately 20% seen once. The sequenced sample consisted of blood. All receptors come from a man aged 25-45 years with Graves' ophthalmopathy.

The rearrangement links TRBV12-3 or TRBV12-4 to TRBJ2-1, with TRBD2 identical over 11 bases. The V gene end was trimmed by 6 bases and the J gene end by 10 bases; junction bases not matched to a gene: 8. The CDR3 has 14 amino acids. CDR3 sequence reads: CASRGLAEGGEQFF. CDR3 DNA sequence: TGTGCCAGCAGGGGACTAGCGGAAGGGGGAGAGCAGTTCTTC.

A few counts support this clonotype. The chain links TRBV28 to TRBJ2-7; the D gene is possibly TRBD1 (5 bases). Trimming shortened V by 3 bases and J by 1 base, and 13 bases separated the two germline ends. Germline V gives CDR1 MDHEN, CDR2 SYDVKM. The CDR3 length is 15 residues. The CDR3 DNA sequence: TGTGCCAGCAGTTTTGGCCAGGGCCCTTCCTACGAGCAGTACTTC. This gives the protein CASSFGQGPSYEQYF.

This chain joins TRBV6-1 and TRBJ2-3, with 9 bases lining up with TRBD2. CDR1 MNHNS and CDR2 SASEGT come from the germline V gene. Trimming at V came to 5 bases and at J to 5 bases, leaving 8 bases not matched to a gene. This CDR3 has 15 residues. The CDR3 is CASSFLAGEGDTQYF. The CDR3 DNA reads as TGTGCCAGCAGTTTTTTAGCGGGAGAGGGAGATACGCAGTATTTT.

This clonotype was counted only a few times. The rearrangement uses TRBV15 and TRBJ1-2; D might be TRBD1 (6 bases). This CDR3 contains 18 residues. The germline gives CDR1 LNHNV, CDR2 YYDKDF (reference sequence). Trimming cost V 5 bases and J 6 bases, with 28 bases left between them. The CDR3 reads CATSRGPSLTGLLDGYTF. CDR3 nucleotide sequence: TGTGCCACCAGCCGAGGCCCTAGCCTTACAGGGCTACTGGATGGCTACACCTTC.

This clonotype was recorded many times. The rearrangement joins TRBV5-6 to TRBJ1-2; TRBD1 matches at 8 bases. Per the germline V gene, CDR1 is SGHDT and CDR2 is YYEEEE. Trimming removed 4 bases from V and 4 bases from J; junction bases left unmatched: 3. This CDR3 comprises 13 residues. CDR3 in amino acids: CASSVQGAYGYTF. CDR3 DNA sequence: TGTGCCAGCAGCGTCCAGGGGGCCTATGGCTACACCTTC.

V usage is TRBV6-6 and J usage is TRBJ2-1; D call uncertain. This CDR3 has 14 amino acids. The V gene's germline CDR1 is MNHNY and CDR2 SVGAGI (reference sequence). V shed 2 bases and J shed 5 bases, with 10 bases lying between them. The CDR3 DNA is TGTGCCAGCAGTTACGGGCGAGCCGACAATGAGCAGTTCTTC. Translated: CASSYGRADNEQFF.

This clonotype has ten or more counts. The rearrangement links TRBV18 to TRBJ1-6; 7 nucleotides line up with TRBD1. The germline gives CDR1 KGHSH, CDR2 LQKENI. J gave up 8 bases and V 2 bases, and 3 bases lay outside the gene matches. This CDR3 has 14 amino acids. CDR3 DNA: TGTGCCAGCTCACCAAGCACAGGGGATTCACCCCTCCACTTT. As protein: CASSPSTGDSPLHF.

V usage is TRBV15 and J usage is TRBJ1-3, with unresolved D. V was shortened by 1 base and J by 0 bases, with 13 bases between the two germline ends. CDR3 size: 17 residues. Germline V gives CDR1 LNHNV, CDR2 YYDKDF (reference sequence). CDR3: CATSRVPTVNSGNTIYF. The CDR3 DNA reads TGTGCCACCAGCAGAGTCCCCACGGTTAACTCTGGAAACACCATATATTTT.

This clonotype was counted between two and nine times. The J gene is TRBJ2-1, the V gene TRBV4-1, with 11 bases fitting TRBD2. The CDR3 extends over 16 amino acids. CDR1 and CDR2 (germline): MGHRA, YSYEKL. The V gene end was trimmed by 4 bases and the J gene end by 3 bases; junction bases not matched to a gene: 5. The CDR3 reads CASSLTSGSYYNEQFF. The CDR3 DNA reads as TGCGCCAGCAGCCTTACTAGCGGGAGTTACTACAATGAGCAGTTCTTC.

This clonotype was found many times. The genes are TRBV2 and TRBJ1-6; TRBD1 matches at 8 bases. V shed 5 bases, J shed 5 bases, and the junction held 8 bases outside the gene matches. The CDR3 sequence is 16 residues long. Germline assignment: CDR1 SNHLY and CDR2 FYNNEI. CDR3 coding DNA: TGTGCCAGCAGTTTGGACAGGGTAGGGGATAATTCACCCCTCCACTTT. Amino acids: CASSLDRVGDNSPLHF. Based on the CDR3 plus reference TRBV2 and TRBJ1-6, the full variable domain is EPEVTQTPSHQVTQMGQEVILRCVPISNHLYFYWYRQILGQKVEFLVSFYNNEISEKSEIFDDQFSVERPDGSNFTLKIRSTKLEDSAMYFCASSLDRVGDNSPLHFGNGTRLTVT.

In its sample, this clonotype was seen a few times. The chain recombines TRBV19 with TRBJ1-2; 7 nucleotides agree with TRBD1. V was pared by 6 bases and J by 4 bases, with 11 bases of the junction left unmatched. The CDR3 loop spans 15 amino acids. Germline V gene sequence: CDR1 LNHDA, CDR2 SQIVND (reference sequence). The CDR3 here is CASRTRGRWAYGYTF. In DNA, the CDR3 is TGTGCCAGTAGGACAAGGGGGCGATGGGCCTATGGCTACACCTTC.